Below, 17 T cell receptor beta chains from the same sample are listed, as sequenced in a study of blood T cell repertoires in COVID-19. The assay was immunoSEQ multiplex PCR, and TCRdb's table has in-frame clones only and misses some. The sample yields 95,000 to 130,000 clones, 70% to 90% seen once. The sample consisted of peripheral blood. These receptors all come from a man aged 25 to 45 with acute or convalescent COVID-19.

The gene calls are TRBV6-1 and TRBJ2-7; weak D call: TRBD2 (5 bases). Per the germline V gene, CDR1 is MNHNS and CDR2 is SASEGT. The CDR3 is made up of 14 amino acids. V shed 1 base and J shed 6 bases, with 13 bases lying between them. This CDR3 is CASSEEVLAFEQYV. The CDR3 coding sequence is TGTGCCAGCAGTGAAGAGGTGTTAGCGTTCGAGCAGTACGTC.

This chain links TRBV30 with TRBJ1-3; D is uncertain. CDR1 and CDR2 (germline): GTSNPN, SVGIG (reference sequence). The CDR3 is made up of 15 amino acids. V gave up 3 bases and J gave up 0 bases, with 12 bases separating them. DNA of the CDR3: TGTGCCTGGAGCCGCCTTGGAGCCTCTGGAAACACCATATATTTT. Translating it yields CAWSRLGASGNTIYF.

This chain uses TRBV6-5 with TRBJ1-6; weak D call: TRBD1 (6 bases). The V and J ends lost 0 bases and 6 bases respectively, with 12 bases between them. The CDR3 spans 16 residues. CDR1 MNHEY and CDR2 SVGAGI come from the germline V gene. CDR3 DNA: TGTGCCAGCAGTTACTCGATCGCAGGGGCTAATTCACCCCTCCACTTT. This sequence encodes CASSYSIAGANSPLHF.

Regarding this clone: This is likely a read error, given that the CDR3 carries no conserved phenylalanine or tryptophan at its end. The limits of the CDR3 on the DNA are not certain, so only TCRdb's listed CDR3 is given. This chain connects TRBV2 to TRBJ2-3; TRBD2 is the table's D call, not checked against the DNA. Termini included, the CDR3 measures 12 amino acids. CDR1 and CDR2 from the germline V gene are SNHLY and FYNNEI. The CDR3 loop is CASSEALPGLVL.

The chain links TRBV4-1 to TRBJ2-5; tentatively, D is TRBD2 (7 bases). Trimming shortened V by 1 base and J by 4 bases, and 16 bases separated the two germline ends. This CDR3 is 16 amino acids long. Germline assignment: CDR1 MGHRA and CDR2 YSYEKL. The CDR3 DNA follows: TGCGCCAGCAGCCAAGGAGGCAGGGGAGGGGGAGAGACCCAGTACTTC. Its translation is CASSQGGRGGGETQYF.

The chain employs TRBV5-5 and TRBJ2-3, with D possibly being TRBD2 (6 bases). The CDR3 contains 15 residues. CDR1 SGHKS and CDR2 YYEKEE come from the germline V gene (reference sequence). V lost 3 bases to trimming and J lost 1 base, with 12 bases between them. CDR3 DNA: TGTGCCAGCAGCTCGGGACTTAGTGGCACAGATACGCAGTATTTT. Translation: CASSSGLSGTDTQYF. Looking up the rest from reference TRBV5-5 and TRBJ2-3 gives the full variable domain: DAGVTQSPTHLIKTRGQQVTLRCSPISGHKSVSWYQQVLGQGPQFIFQYYEKEERGRGNFPDRFSARQFPNYSSELNVNALLLGDSALYLCASSSGLSGTDTQYFGPGTRLTVL.

The rearrangement links TRBV6-6 to TRBJ2-7, with a possible D match to TRBD2 (5 bases). The CDR3 is 13 amino acids. Germline lookup yields CDR1 MNHNY and CDR2 SVGAGI (reference sequence). Trimming pared 5 bases from V and 4 bases from J, leaving 12 bases between. DNA for the CDR3: TGTGCCAGCAGTCCAACCGGGGATTACGAGCAGTACGTC. Translated, it gives CASSPTGDYEQYV.

The gene calls are TRBV24-1 and TRBJ2-1; weak D call: TRBD1 (5 bases). The CDR3 has 12 residues. V lost 6 bases and J lost 10, with 12 bases in between. Germline values: CDR1 KGHDR, CDR2 SFDVKD. The CDR3 reads CATSPTGLEQFF. The CDR3 region has the DNA TGTGCCACCAGTCCCACAGGTCTGGAGCAGTTCTTC.

The chain carries TRBV18 and TRBJ2-7, with 9 bases matching TRBD2. The CDR3 extends over 15 amino acids. CDR1 KGHSH and CDR2 LQKENI come from the germline V gene. Trimming cost V 6 bases and J 3 bases; bases outside gene matches: 9. CDR3 bases: TGTGCCAGCTCTCCCGGACTAGCGTCGGGCTACGAGCAGTACTTC. Translated: CASSPGLASGYEQYF.

The chain joins TRBV5-6 to TRBJ2-2; a possible D gene is TRBD1 (6 bases). The germline V gene has CDR1 SGHDT and CDR2 YYEEEE. The CDR3 totals 15 residues. V shed 5 bases and J shed 3 bases, with 14 bases lying between them. CDR3 residues: CASRPQGWDTGELFF. The CDR3 nucleotides read TGTGCCAGCAGACCTCAGGGGTGGGACACCGGGGAGCTGTTTTTT.

This chain uses TRBV6-5 with TRBJ2-7, with TRBD2 matching over 9 bases. The junction had 4 bases not matched to a gene; V was cut back by 7 bases and J by 3 bases. The CDR3 runs 13 residues. Germline V gives CDR1 MNHEY, CDR2 SVGAGI. CDR3 sequence (DNA): TGTGCCAGCACTCAGCGGGGGGTCTACGAGCAGTACTTC. Encoded protein: CASTQRGVYEQYF.

V and J are TRBV29-1 and TRBJ2-3; 7 bases agree with TRBD1. Germline CDR1 and CDR2: SQVTM and ANQGSEA. CDR3 size: 14 residues. The V and J ends lost 2 bases and 4 bases, in that order; junction bases with no gene match: 6. This CDR3 is CSVEPTGVADTQYF. CDR3 DNA sequence: TGCAGCGTTGAACCCACAGGGGTAGCAGATACGCAGTATTTT.

The CDR3 DNA reads TGTGCCAGTAGTCCTCGTTTAGCGGACAATGAGCAGTTCTTC. The encoded protein is CASSPRLADNEQFF. This chain connects TRBV19 to TRBJ2-1; perhaps TRBD2 as D (6 bases). V was cut by 5 bases and J by 5 bases, with 13 bases left in between. CDR1 and CDR2 (germline): LNHDA, SQIVND (reference sequence). The CDR3 has 14 residues.

This rearrangement joins TRBV6-1 to TRBJ2-1, with 10 positions matching TRBD2. Germline-derived CDR1 and CDR2 are MNHNS and SASEGT. V was pared by 3 bases and J by 6 bases, with 5 bases of the junction left unmatched. The CDR3 extends over 15 amino acids. CDR3 region: CASSDTSGTSNEQFF. The CDR3 DNA follows: TGTGCCAGCAGTGATACTAGCGGGACATCCAATGAGCAGTTCTTC.

This clone turned up a few times. An end of the junction differs from the germline gene, which may be a read error. This sequence joins TRBV4-1 and TRBJ1-1; D is unclear. The CDR3 covers 15 residues. Germline CDR1 and CDR2: MGHRA and YSYEKL. The CDR3 DNA sequence: TGCGCCAGCACCCAAGCTGGCGGAATGAACACTGAAGCTTTCTTT. Its translation: CASTQAGGMNTEAFF.

The chain couples TRBV6-6 to TRBJ2-2; 7 bases agree with TRBD2. Germline CDR1 MNHNY, CDR2 SVGAGI (reference sequence). V shed 6 bases, J shed 2 bases, and the junction held 3 bases outside the gene matches. This CDR3 is 14 amino acids long. Here the CDR3 DNA reads TGTGCCAGCAGGACTAGCATCAACACCGGGGAGCTGTTTTTT. Amino acids: CASRTSINTGELFF.

CDR3 residues: CASSRRAGLRYYEQYF. The CDR3 DNA reads as TGTGCCAGCAGTCGGCGTGCGGGACTGCGGTATTACGAGCAGTACTTC. The V call is TRBV27, the J call TRBJ2-7; tentatively, D is TRBD2 (6 bases). Germline V gene lookup returns CDR1 MNHEY and CDR2 SMNVEV (reference sequence). Trimming took off 5 bases at V and 4 bases at J, with 21 bases between the two ends. This CDR3 contains 16 residues.